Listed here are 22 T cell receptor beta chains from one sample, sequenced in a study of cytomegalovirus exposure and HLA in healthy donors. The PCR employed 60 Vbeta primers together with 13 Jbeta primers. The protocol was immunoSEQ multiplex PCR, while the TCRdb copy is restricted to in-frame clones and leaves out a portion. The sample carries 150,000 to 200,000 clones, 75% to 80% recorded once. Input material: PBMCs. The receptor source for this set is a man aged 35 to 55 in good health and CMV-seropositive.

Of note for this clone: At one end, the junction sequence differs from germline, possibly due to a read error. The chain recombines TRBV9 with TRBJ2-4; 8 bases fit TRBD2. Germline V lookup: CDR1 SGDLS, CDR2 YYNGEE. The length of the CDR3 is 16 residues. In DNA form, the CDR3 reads TGTGCCAGCAGCGCGCTAGCGGGCGAAACCAAAAACAGTCAGTACTTC. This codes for CASSALAGETKNSQYF.

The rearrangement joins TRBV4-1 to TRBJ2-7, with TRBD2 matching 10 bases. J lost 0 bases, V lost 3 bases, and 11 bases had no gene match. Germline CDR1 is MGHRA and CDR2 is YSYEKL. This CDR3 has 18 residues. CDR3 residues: CASSHLGGASGGSYEQYF. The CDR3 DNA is TGCGCCAGCAGCCACCTGGGGGGGGCTAGCGGGGGCTCCTACGAGCAGTACTTC.

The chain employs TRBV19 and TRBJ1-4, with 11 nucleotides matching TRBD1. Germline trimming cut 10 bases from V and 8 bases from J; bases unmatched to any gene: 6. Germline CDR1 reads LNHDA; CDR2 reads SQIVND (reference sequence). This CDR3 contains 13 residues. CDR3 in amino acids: CAIRDRGEEKLFF. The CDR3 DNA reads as TGTGCCATCAGGGACAGGGGGGAGGAAAAACTGTTTTTT.

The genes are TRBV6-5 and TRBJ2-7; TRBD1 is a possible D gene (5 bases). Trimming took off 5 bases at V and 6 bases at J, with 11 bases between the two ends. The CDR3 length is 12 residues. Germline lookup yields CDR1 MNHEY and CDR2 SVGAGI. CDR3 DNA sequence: TGTGCCAGCAGTAAAGGACAAGGCGAGCAGTACTTC. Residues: CASSKGQGEQYF.

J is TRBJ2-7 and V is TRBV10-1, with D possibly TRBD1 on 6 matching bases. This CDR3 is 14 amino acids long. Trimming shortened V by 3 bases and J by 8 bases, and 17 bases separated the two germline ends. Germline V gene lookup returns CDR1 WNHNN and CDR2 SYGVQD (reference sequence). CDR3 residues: CASSDPDRSLKQYF. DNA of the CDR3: TGCGCCAGCAGTGATCCCGACAGGAGCTTAAAGCAGTACTTC.

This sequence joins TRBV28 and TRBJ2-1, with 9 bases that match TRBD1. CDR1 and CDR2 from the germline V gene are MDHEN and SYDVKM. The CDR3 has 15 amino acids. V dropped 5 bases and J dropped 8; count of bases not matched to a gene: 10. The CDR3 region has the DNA TGTGCCAGCAGTACGGGACAGGGAGACGGCGATGAGCAGTTCTTC. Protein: CASSTGQGDGDEQFF.

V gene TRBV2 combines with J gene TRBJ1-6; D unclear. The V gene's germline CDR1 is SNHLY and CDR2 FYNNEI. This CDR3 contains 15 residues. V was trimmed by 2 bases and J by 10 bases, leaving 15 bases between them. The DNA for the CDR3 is TGTGCCAGCAGTGAACGGGGTCTCGATGGATCACCCCTCCACTTT. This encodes CASSERGLDGSPLHF.

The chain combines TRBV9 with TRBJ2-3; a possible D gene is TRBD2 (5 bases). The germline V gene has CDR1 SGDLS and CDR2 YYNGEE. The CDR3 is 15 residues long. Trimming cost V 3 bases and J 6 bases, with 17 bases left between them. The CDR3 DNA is TGTGCCAGCAGCGCCCGTACCGGGGATCTGGATACGCAGTATTTT. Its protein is CASSARTGDLDTQYF.

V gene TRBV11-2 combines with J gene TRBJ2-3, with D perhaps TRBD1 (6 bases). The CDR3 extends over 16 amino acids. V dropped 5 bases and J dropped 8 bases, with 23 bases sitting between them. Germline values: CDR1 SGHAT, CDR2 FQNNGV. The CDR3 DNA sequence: TGTGCCAGCAGCACCCAGTCATTTAGACAGGCCGGTACGCAGTATTTT. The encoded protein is CASSTQSFRQAGTQYF.

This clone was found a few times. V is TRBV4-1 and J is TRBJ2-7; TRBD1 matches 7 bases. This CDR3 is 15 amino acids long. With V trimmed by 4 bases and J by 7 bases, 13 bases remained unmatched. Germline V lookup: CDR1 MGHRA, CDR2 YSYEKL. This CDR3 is CASSLAAGGTWEQYF. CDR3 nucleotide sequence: TGCGCCAGCAGCCTCGCGGCAGGGGGAACCTGGGAGCAGTACTTC.

The CDR3, as DNA: TGTGCCAGCAGCCAACCCCTAGCGGGAGTGGGACTTGGTAGCACAGATACGCAGTATTTT. Amino acids: CASSQPLAGVGLGSTDTQYF. The J gene is TRBJ2-3, the V gene TRBV4-2, with 10 bases lining up with TRBD2. The V gene end was trimmed by 2 bases and the J gene end by 0 bases; junction bases not matched to a gene: 14. CDR3 size: 20 residues. CDR1 LGHNA and CDR2 YNFKEQ come from the germline V gene.

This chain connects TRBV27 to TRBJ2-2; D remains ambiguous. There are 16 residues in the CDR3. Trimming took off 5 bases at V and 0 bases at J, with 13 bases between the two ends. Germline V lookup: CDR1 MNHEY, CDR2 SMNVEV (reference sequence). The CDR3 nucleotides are TGTGCCAGCAGTCCCTCGGAGCTCGCGAACACCGGGGAGCTGTTTTTT. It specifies CASSPSELANTGELFF.

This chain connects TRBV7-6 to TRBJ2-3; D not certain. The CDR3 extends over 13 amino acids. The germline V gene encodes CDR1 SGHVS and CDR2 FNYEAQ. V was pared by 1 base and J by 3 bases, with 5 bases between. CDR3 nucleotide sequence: TGTGCCAGCAGCTTAGGGAGAACAGATACGCAGTATTTT. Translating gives CASSLGRTDTQYF. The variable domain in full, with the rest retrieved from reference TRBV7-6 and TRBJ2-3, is GAGVSQSPRYKVTKRGQDVALRCDPISGHVSLYWYRQALGQGPEFLTYFNYEAQQDKSGLPNDRFSAERPEGSISTLTIQRTEQRDSAMYRCASSLGRTDTQYFGPGTRLTVL.

CDR3 nucleotide sequence: TGTGCCAGCAGCGTAGAAGGGGGGGTGGGCGGCTACACCTTC. It encodes CASSVEGGVGGYTF. This chain connects TRBV9 to TRBJ1-2; D may be TRBD1 (6 bases). CDR3 size: 14 residues. Trimming stripped 0 bases from V and 8 bases from J, with 14 bases between. Per germline, CDR1 SGDLS and CDR2 YYNGEE.

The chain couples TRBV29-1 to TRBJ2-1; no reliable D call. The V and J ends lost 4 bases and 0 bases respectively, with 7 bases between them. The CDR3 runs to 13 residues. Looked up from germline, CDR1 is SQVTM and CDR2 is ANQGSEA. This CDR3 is CSVVKSSYNEQFF. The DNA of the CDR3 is TGCAGCGTTGTCAAGAGCTCCTACAATGAGCAGTTCTTC.

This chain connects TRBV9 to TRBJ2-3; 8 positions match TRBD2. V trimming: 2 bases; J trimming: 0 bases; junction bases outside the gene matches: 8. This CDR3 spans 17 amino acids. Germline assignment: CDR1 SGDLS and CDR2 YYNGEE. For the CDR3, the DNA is TGTGCCAGCAGCGTTGAGAATAGCGGGACTAGCACAGATACGCAGTATTTT. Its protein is CASSVENSGTSTDTQYF. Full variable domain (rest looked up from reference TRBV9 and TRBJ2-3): DSGVTQTPKHLITATGQRVTLRCSPRSGDLSVYWYQQSLDQGLQFLIQYYNGEERAKGNILERFSAQQFPDLHSELNLSSLELGDSALYFCASSVENSGTSTDTQYFGPGTRLTVL.

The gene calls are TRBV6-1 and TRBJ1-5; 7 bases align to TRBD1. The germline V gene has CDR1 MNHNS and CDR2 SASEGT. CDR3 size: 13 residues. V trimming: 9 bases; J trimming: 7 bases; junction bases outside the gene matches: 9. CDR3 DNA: TGTGCCAGTTCTGACAGGGCCGGACAGCCCCAGCATTTT. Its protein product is CASSDRAGQPQHF.

DNA for the CDR3: TGTGCCAGCTCCCGACTAGACTACGAGCAGTACTTC. It codes for CASSRLDYEQYF. The genes are TRBV2 and TRBJ2-7, with D perhaps matching TRBD2 (6 bases). Trimming took 8 bases from V and 3 from J, leaving 11 bases between them. From germline, CDR1 is SNHLY and CDR2 FYNNEI. This CDR3 has 12 residues.

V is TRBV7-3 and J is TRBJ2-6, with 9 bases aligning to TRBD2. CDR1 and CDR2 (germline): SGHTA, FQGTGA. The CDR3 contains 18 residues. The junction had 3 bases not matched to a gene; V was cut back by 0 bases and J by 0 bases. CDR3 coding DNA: TGTGCCAGCAGCTTAACGGGGGGACTAGCCTCTGGGGCCAACGTCCTGACTTTC. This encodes CASSLTGGLASGANVLTF.

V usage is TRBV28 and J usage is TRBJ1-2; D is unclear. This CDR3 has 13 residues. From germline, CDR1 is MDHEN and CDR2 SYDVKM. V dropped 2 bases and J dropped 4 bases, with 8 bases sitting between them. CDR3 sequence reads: CASSLTTAYGYTF. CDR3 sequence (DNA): TGTGCCAGCAGTTTAACCACAGCCTATGGCTACACCTTC.

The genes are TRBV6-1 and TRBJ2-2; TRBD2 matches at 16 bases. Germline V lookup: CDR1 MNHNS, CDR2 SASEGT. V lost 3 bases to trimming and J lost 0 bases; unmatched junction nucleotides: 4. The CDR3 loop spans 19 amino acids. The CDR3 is CASSDGTSGRAPNTGELFF. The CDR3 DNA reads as TGTGCCAGCAGTGATGGGACTAGCGGGAGGGCCCCGAACACCGGGGAGCTGTTTTTT.

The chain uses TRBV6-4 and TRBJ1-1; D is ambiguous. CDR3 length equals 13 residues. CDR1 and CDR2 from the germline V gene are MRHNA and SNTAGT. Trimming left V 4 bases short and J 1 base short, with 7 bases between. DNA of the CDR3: TGTGCCAGCAGTGTGGCAAGGAACACTGAAGCTTTCTTT. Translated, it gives CASSVARNTEAFF.